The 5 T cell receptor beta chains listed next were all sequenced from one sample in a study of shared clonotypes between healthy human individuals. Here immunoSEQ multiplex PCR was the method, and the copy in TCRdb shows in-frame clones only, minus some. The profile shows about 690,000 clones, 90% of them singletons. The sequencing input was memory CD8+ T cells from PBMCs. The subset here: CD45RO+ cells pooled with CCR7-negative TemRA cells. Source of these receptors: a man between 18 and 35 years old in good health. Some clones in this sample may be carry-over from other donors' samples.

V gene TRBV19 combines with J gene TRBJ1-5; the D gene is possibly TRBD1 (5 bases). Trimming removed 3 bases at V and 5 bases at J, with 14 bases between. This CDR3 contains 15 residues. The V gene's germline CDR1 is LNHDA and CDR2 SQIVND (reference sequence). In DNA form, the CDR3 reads TGTGCCAGTAGTATGGGGGTTGGGTTTGATCAGCCCCAGCATTTT. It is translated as CASSMGVGFDQPQHF.

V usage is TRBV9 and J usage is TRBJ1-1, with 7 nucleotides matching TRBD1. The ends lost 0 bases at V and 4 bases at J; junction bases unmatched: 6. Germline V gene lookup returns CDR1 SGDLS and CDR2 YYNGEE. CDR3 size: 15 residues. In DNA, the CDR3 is TGTGCCAGCAGCGTAGAAGGGGGCGCGGGCACTGAAGCTTTCTTT. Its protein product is CASSVEGGAGTEAFF.

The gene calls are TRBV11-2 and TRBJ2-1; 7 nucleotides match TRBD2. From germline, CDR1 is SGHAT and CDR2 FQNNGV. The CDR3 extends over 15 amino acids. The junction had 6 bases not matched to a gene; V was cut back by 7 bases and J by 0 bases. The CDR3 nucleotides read TGTGCCAGCACCGGCGGGGGAAGCTCCTACAATGAGCAGTTCTTC. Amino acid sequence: CASTGGGSSYNEQFF.

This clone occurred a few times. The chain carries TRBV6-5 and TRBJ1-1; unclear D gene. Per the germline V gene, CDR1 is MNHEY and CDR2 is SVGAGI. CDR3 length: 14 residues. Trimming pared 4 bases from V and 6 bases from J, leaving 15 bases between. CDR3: CASSWLIGGPEAFF. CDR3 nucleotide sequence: TGTGCCAGCAGTTGGCTTATTGGCGGGCCTGAAGCTTTCTTT.

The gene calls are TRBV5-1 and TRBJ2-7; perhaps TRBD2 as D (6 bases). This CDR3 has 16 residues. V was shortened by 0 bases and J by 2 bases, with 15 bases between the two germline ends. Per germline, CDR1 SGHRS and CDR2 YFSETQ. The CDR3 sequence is CASSLDWRGNPYEQYF. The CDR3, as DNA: TGCGCCAGCAGCTTGGATTGGCGGGGAAACCCCTACGAGCAGTACTTC.